These 18 T cell receptor beta chains came from one sample sequenced in a study of blood T cell repertoires in COVID-19. Only in-frame clones appear in the TCRdb table, and some are missing; sequencing was by immunoSEQ multiplex PCR. The table lists about 380,000 clones, roughly 91% of them singletons. Sequenced input: PBMCs or T cells enriched from blood (not recorded which). The receptors stem from a woman aged 18-29 years who had recovered from COVID-19.

This chain connects TRBV5-1 to TRBJ2-7; 8 bases map to TRBD1. Trimming took 3 bases from V and 2 from J; bases not matched to a gene: 4. The CDR3 extends over 14 amino acids. Germline assignment: CDR1 SGHRS and CDR2 YFSETQ. The CDR3 sequence: CASSWTGPTYEQYF. In nucleotides, the CDR3 is TGCGCCAGCAGCTGGACAGGGCCCACCTACGAGCAGTACTTC.

This CDR3 is CASSQGPLNTEAFF. DNA for the CDR3: TGTGCCAGCAGCCAGGGGCCCTTGAACACTGAAGCTTTCTTT. The chain links TRBV3-1 (or the pseudogene TRBV3-2) to TRBJ1-1; possible D gene TRBD1, 5 bases. Trimming took off 3 bases at V and 0 bases at J, with 8 bases between the two ends. CDR1 is LGHDT, CDR2 YNNKEL, per germline (reference sequence). The CDR3 totals 14 residues.

This chain connects TRBV5-1 to TRBJ2-7; TRBD1 aligns across 9 bases. After removal of 0 bases from V and 6 bases from J, the junction contained 10 bases not matched to a gene. CDR1 and CDR2 (germline): SGHRS, YFSETQ. This CDR3 comprises 16 residues. The CDR3 region has the DNA TGCGCCAGCAGCTTGGAAGGGACAGGGATTTCGGTCGAGCAGTACTTC. As protein: CASSLEGTGISVEQYF.

This chain's CDR3 is CASSQGSSNYGYTF. In DNA form, the CDR3 reads TGTGCCAGCAGCCAGGGAAGTTCTAACTATGGCTACACCTTC. The genes are TRBV5-6 and TRBJ1-2; D possibly corresponds to TRBD1 (5 bases). V dropped 4 bases and J dropped 0 bases, with 10 bases sitting between them. The V gene's germline CDR1 is SGHDT and CDR2 YYEEEE. The CDR3 is 14 amino acids.

In its sample, this clone was seen once. The rearrangement joins TRBV30 to TRBJ1-5; perhaps TRBD1 as D (5 bases). The V gene lost 1 base and the J gene lost 0 bases, with 7 bases spanning the gap. Germline loops: CDR1 GTSNPN, CDR2 SVGIG (reference sequence). The CDR3 length is 14 residues. The CDR3 sequence is CAWSADSSNQPQHF. The CDR3 DNA reads TGTGCCTGGAGTGCCGACAGTAGCAATCAGCCCCAGCATTTT.

CDR3 nucleotides: TGTGCCAGCAGCCGCGGACTTCTCGTCGAGCAGTACTTC. Amino acid sequence: CASSRGLLVEQYF. The chain carries TRBV6-5 and TRBJ2-7, with D possibly TRBD2 on 5 matching bases. The CDR3 is 13 amino acids. From germline, CDR1 is MNHEY and CDR2 SVGAGI. The ends were cut back, 6 bases at V and 6 bases at J, with 15 bases in the middle.

The count of this clone is one. The chain uses TRBV6-5 and TRBJ1-1; D perhaps matches TRBD1 (6 bases). Germline CDR1 MNHEY, CDR2 SVGAGI. This CDR3 has 16 amino acids. V was trimmed by 0 bases and J by 3 bases, leaving 14 bases between them. The CDR3 DNA is TGTGCCAGCAGTTACTCGATCAGGGGCGGGTACACTGAAGCTTTCTTT. This codes for CASSYSIRGGYTEAFF.

V is TRBV7-9 and J is TRBJ1-6; the match to TRBD1 covers 8 bases. Trimming took 3 bases from V and 5 from J; bases not matched to a gene: 3. Per the germline V gene, CDR1 is SEHNR and CDR2 is FQNEAQ (reference sequence). This CDR3 region has 15 residues. CDR3 nucleotides: TGTGCCAGCAGCTTGGGACAGGATAATAATTCACCCCTCCACTTT. Translating it yields CASSLGQDNNSPLHF.

This chain connects TRBV5-6 to TRBJ1-1; D might be TRBD1 (5 bases). V was clipped by 0 bases and J by 4 bases, with 13 bases between them. The CDR3 extends over 15 amino acids. In germline, CDR1 is SGHDT, CDR2 YYEEEE. CDR3 region: CASSLVAGRSTEAFF. CDR3 nucleotides: TGTGCCAGCAGCTTGGTGGCGGGGCGTAGCACTGAAGCTTTCTTT.

This rearrangement joins TRBV18 to TRBJ1-1; TRBD1 agrees at 10 bases. Germline V lookup: CDR1 KGHSH, CDR2 LQKENI. Trimming took 2 bases from V and 5 from J; bases not matched to a gene: 8. This CDR3 comprises 16 residues. The CDR3 is CASSPGGTGVRTEAFF. In nucleotides, the CDR3 is TGTGCCAGCTCACCAGGGGGGACAGGGGTGCGAACTGAAGCTTTCTTT.

The chain is built from TRBV9 and TRBJ1-3, with no clear D. The germline V gene encodes CDR1 SGDLS and CDR2 YYNGEE. V was clipped by 0 bases and J by 0 bases, with 10 bases between them. The CDR3 has 16 residues. The CDR3, as DNA: TGTGCCAGCAGCGTAGATGGAGGGCTCTCTGGAAACACCATATATTTT. As protein: CASSVDGGLSGNTIYF.

This clone was observed a handful of times. The chain couples TRBV5-5 to TRBJ1-4; D may be TRBD1 (5 bases). Germline CDR1 and CDR2: SGHKS and YYEKEE (reference sequence). The germline V and J ends were trimmed by 1 base and 5 bases, with 9 bases remaining between them. The CDR3 totals 14 residues. This chain's CDR3 is CASSLLGENEKLFF. CDR3 bases: TGTGCCAGCAGCTTGCTAGGGGAAAATGAAAAACTGTTTTTT.

This clone turned up a few times. V and J are TRBV6-1 and TRBJ1-2; D is unresolved. The V end lost 2 bases, the J end lost 4 bases, and 14 bases lay between the germline ends. The CDR3 sequence is 15 residues long. CDR1 is MNHNS and CDR2 is SASEGT in the germline V gene. The CDR3 loop reads CASSEFSPGSYGYTF. The CDR3 DNA sequence: TGTGCCAGCAGTGAATTCAGCCCGGGGAGCTATGGCTACACCTTC.

The J gene is TRBJ2-1, the V gene TRBV20-1, with D unclear. V was shortened by 7 bases and J by 11 bases, with 9 bases between the two germline ends. CDR1 is DFQATT, CDR2 SNEGSKA, per germline (reference sequence). The CDR3 is made up of 9 amino acids. Here the CDR3 reads CSVTPKQFF. CDR3 coding DNA: TGCAGTGTCACCCCTAAGCAGTTCTTC.

The chain has TRBV28 and TRBJ1-2, with a weak D call TRBD1 (5 bases). The ends were cut back, 7 bases at V and 8 bases at J, with 23 bases in the middle. CDR1 is MDHEN, CDR2 SYDVKM, per germline. The CDR3 runs to 15 residues. The CDR3 here is CASTTFVVDIGGYTF. Written as DNA, the CDR3 is TGTGCCAGCACAACTTTCGTGGTGGACATCGGCGGCTACACCTTC.

The chain combines TRBV30 with TRBJ1-6; D gene ambiguous. Trimming took 7 bases from V and 0 from J, leaving 13 bases between them. CDR3 length: 15 amino acids. The germline V gene has CDR1 GTSNPN and CDR2 SVGIG (reference sequence). This chain's CDR3 is CASMEFSSYNSPLHF. DNA of the CDR3: TGTGCCTCGATGGAGTTTAGCTCCTATAATTCACCCCTCCACTTT.

The rearrangement joins TRBV6-2 or TRBV6-3 to TRBJ2-5; TRBD2 might be the D (5 bases). V was cut by 2 bases and J by 7 bases, with 5 bases left in between. Looked up from germline, CDR1 is MNHEY and CDR2 is SVGEGT. This CDR3 spans 11 amino acids. CDR3 bases: TGTGCCAGCAGTTACGGAGGGACCCAGTACTTC. This gives the protein CASSYGGTQYF.

The V call is TRBV28, the J call TRBJ1-5; TRBD1 is a possible D gene (6 bases). This CDR3 spans 15 amino acids. V was trimmed by 3 bases and J by 3 bases, leaving 12 bases between them. CDR1 and CDR2 (germline): MDHEN, SYDVKM. In nucleotides, the CDR3 is TGTGCCAGCAGTTTGGGGCAGGGGAACAATCAGCCCCAGCATTTT. Protein sequence: CASSLGQGNNQPQHF.